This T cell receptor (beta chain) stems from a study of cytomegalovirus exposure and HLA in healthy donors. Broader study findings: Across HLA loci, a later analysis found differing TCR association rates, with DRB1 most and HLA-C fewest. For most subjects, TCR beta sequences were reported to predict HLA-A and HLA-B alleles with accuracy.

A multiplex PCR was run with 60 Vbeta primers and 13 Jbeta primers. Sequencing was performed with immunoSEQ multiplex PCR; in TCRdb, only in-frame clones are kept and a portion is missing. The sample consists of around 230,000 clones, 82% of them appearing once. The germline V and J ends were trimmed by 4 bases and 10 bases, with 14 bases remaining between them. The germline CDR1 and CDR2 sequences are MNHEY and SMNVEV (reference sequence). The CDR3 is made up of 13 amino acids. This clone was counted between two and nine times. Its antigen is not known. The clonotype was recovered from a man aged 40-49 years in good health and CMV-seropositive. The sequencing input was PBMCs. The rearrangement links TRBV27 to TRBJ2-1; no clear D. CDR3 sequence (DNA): TGTGCCAGCAGTTCCCAAGTCGTGGGCGAGCAGTTCTTC. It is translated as CASSSQVVGEQFF.